The 20 T cell receptor beta chains below come from one sample, sequenced in a study of T cell changes during pregnancy in multiple sclerosis (dated by TCRdb to between 2019 and 2020). The library was made by the immunoSEQ multiplex PCR assay. The clones in this table, taken by TCRdb from immuneACCESS, are in-frame only. Not every clone is retained; where verified, under half of the shortfall comes from an unresolved V gene, and the cause of the rest is unknown. The table for this sample lists under 45,000 clones; about nine tenths of them were counted only once. 0.67% of the sample rests with the top ten. The specimen was CD4+ T cells from peripheral blood mononuclear cells, collected in the first trimester of pregnancy. The receptors were gathered from a female donor with multiple sclerosis, enrolled in a pregnancy study.

CDR3 sequence (DNA): TGTGCCAGCAGTTCGGGACAGGGGGGCTCCTTACACTACGAGCAGTACTTC. Protein: CASSSGQGGSLHYEQYF. The rearrangement joins TRBV7-9 to TRBJ2-7; 11 nucleotides line up with TRBD1. V was clipped by 6 bases and J by 3 bases; unmatched bases: 13. The CDR3 length is 17 residues. The germline V gene has CDR1 SEHNR and CDR2 FQNEAQ (reference sequence).

This chain connects TRBV2 to TRBJ2-3; 8 bases map to TRBD1. The CDR3 sequence is 16 residues long. J was trimmed by 6 bases and V by 5 bases; bases with no gene match: 13. CDR1 SNHLY and CDR2 FYNNEI come from the germline V gene. The CDR3 loop is CASSSLSRQGWDTQYF. The CDR3 DNA reads TGTGCCAGCAGTTCCCTTTCGAGACAGGGGTGGGATACGCAGTATTTT.

The chain employs TRBV7-5 and TRBJ2-4; the DNA was not used to check the table's D call, TRBD2. TRBV7-5 is shown as a pseudogene. This CDR3 is built from 21 residues. The CDR3 DNA follows: TGTGCCAGAAGCTTAGATTATGCGACTAGCGGGAGATGTGGAGCCAAAAACATTCAGTACTTC. Its protein product is CARSLDYATSGRCGAKNIQYF.

This chain's CDR3 is CASTRGSLETQYF. DNA of the CDR3: TGTGCCAGCACCCGGGGTAGTCTTGAGACCCAGTACTTC. The genes are TRBV2 and TRBJ2-5; D is perhaps TRBD2 (5 bases). This CDR3 is 13 amino acids long. The germline gives CDR1 SNHLY, CDR2 FYNNEI. Trimming removed 7 bases at V and 5 bases at J, with 14 bases between.

This clone showed up just once. This sequence joins TRBV19 and TRBJ2-5, with 7 bases fitting TRBD1. From germline, CDR1 is LNHDA and CDR2 SQIVND (reference sequence). The CDR3 contains 13 residues. With 9 bases clipped from V and 4 bases from J, the junction kept 8 bases outside the gene matches. The DNA for the CDR3 is TGTGCCAGCGGAACAGGGGTTGGAGAGACCCAGTACTTC. Protein sequence: CASGTGVGETQYF. The variable domain in full, completed from reference TRBV19 and TRBJ2-5, reads DGGITQSPKYLFRKEGQNVTLSCEQNLNHDAMYWYRQDPGQGLRLIYYSQIVNDFQKGDIAEGYSVSREKKESFPLTVTSAQKNPTAFYLCASGTGVGETQYFGPGTRLLVL.

In this sample, this clone turned up once. The CDR3 bases are TGTGCCAGTAGATTCCAGGCCGCAAACACCGGGGAGCTGTTTTTT. Protein: CASRFQAANTGELFF. The J gene is TRBJ2-2, the V gene TRBV19; D is unclear. Germline V gives CDR1 LNHDA, CDR2 SQIVND (reference sequence). CDR3 length: 15 amino acids. V was clipped by 6 bases and J by 2 bases, with 13 bases between them.

The chain has TRBV27 and TRBJ1-2; tentatively, D is TRBD1 (5 bases). CDR3 length: 16 amino acids. The V end lost 4 bases, the J end lost 5 bases, and 20 bases lay between the germline ends. CDR1 is MNHEY, CDR2 SMNVEV, per germline (reference sequence). CDR3 bases: TGTGCCAGCAGTTATCGATTCATCAGGGCGGGGTATGGCTACACCTTC. As protein: CASSYRFIRAGYGYTF.

Here the CDR3 DNA reads TGTGCCAGCAGCCAACCCCCCTTTCCACTGTTTTTT. Amino acid sequence: CASSQPPFPLFF. J is TRBJ1-4 and V is TRBV14; D not certain. V was shortened by 2 bases and J by 13 bases, with 11 bases between the two germline ends. CDR1 SGHDN and CDR2 FVKESK come from the germline V gene. The CDR3 spans 12 residues.

The chain employs TRBV4-3 and TRBJ2-6, with D perhaps matching TRBD2 (6 bases). The V end was cut by 3 bases, the J end by 0 bases, with 15 bases between. Looked up from germline, CDR1 is LGHNA and CDR2 is YSLEER. This CDR3 has 18 residues. The CDR3 DNA sequence: TGCGCCAGCAGCCACGACGGGAGTAGACTCTCTGGGGCCAACGTCCTGACTTTC. Translation: CASSHDGSRLSGANVLTF.

The rearrangement links TRBV6-5 to TRBJ1-2; 9 bases match TRBD1. V was pared by 2 bases and J by 7 bases, with 2 bases of the junction left unmatched. The CDR3 is 13 residues long. Germline assignment: CDR1 MNHEY and CDR2 SVGAGI. This chain's CDR3 is CASSYRQGGGYTF. CDR3 nucleotides: TGTGCCAGCAGTTACCGACAGGGGGGTGGCTACACCTTC.

The chain uses TRBV7-2 and TRBJ2-7; TRBD1 is a possible D gene (6 bases). The germline gives CDR1 SGHTA, CDR2 FQGNSA. This CDR3 has 14 residues. V dropped 2 bases and J dropped 5 bases, with 13 bases sitting between them. In DNA form, the CDR3 reads TGTGCCAGCAGCTTAAGGGGTACAGGGAACGAGCAGTACTTC. This sequence encodes CASSLRGTGNEQYF.

This chain links TRBV5-1 with TRBJ2-7; D uncertain. From germline, CDR1 is SGHRS and CDR2 YFSETQ. The CDR3 runs to 13 residues. The V and J ends lost 0 bases and 6 bases respectively, with 10 bases between them. This CDR3 reads CASSLDSPSEQYF. DNA for the CDR3: TGCGCCAGCAGCTTGGATTCCCCCAGCGAGCAGTACTTC.

The rearrangement links TRBV28 to TRBJ2-7; 7 nucleotides match TRBD1. This CDR3 contains 14 residues. The V segment lost 6 bases and the J segment 4 bases; nucleotides outside the gene matches: 9. The germline gives CDR1 MDHEN, CDR2 SYDVKM. The CDR3 DNA reads as TGTGCCAGCAGGTCAGGGGGACCAAAATACGAGCAGTACTTC. Its protein is CASRSGGPKYEQYF. Together with reference TRBV28 and TRBJ2-7, the CDR3 gives the full variable domain: DVKVTQSSRYLVKRTGEKVFLECVQDMDHENMFWYRQDPGLGLRLIYFSYDVKMKEKGDIPEGYSVSREKKERFSLILESASTNQTSMYLCASRSGGPKYEQYFGPGTRLTVT.

The chain joins TRBV27 to TRBJ1-2; D not certain. Germline V gene data show CDR1 as MNHEY and CDR2 as SMNVEV (reference sequence). This CDR3 comprises 15 residues. V lost 6 bases, J lost 5 bases, and 19 bases lay in between. CDR3 loop: CASRPDMAGRYGYTF. CDR3 DNA: TGTGCCAGCAGGCCCGACATGGCGGGCAGATATGGCTACACCTTC.

The chain links TRBV20-1 to TRBJ1-1, with D perhaps TRBD1 (5 bases). Germline CDR1 is DFQATT and CDR2 is SNEGSKA (reference sequence). This CDR3 has 11 amino acids. Trimming removed 4 bases from V and 5 bases from J, with 8 bases in between. The CDR3 bases are TGCAGTGCTACAGGGAGGACTGAAGCTTTCTTT. Translated, it gives CSATGRTEAFF.

This chain uses TRBV19 with TRBJ2-3; possibly TRBD1 for D (5 bases). V was clipped by 4 bases and J by 2 bases, with 13 bases between them. The CDR3 sequence is 15 residues long. The germline V gene encodes CDR1 LNHDA and CDR2 SQIVND (reference sequence). CDR3 amino acids: CASSNPTATTDTQYF. The DNA for the CDR3 is TGTGCCAGTAGTAACCCGACAGCGACCACAGATACGCAGTATTTT.

The DNA for the CDR3 is TGTGCCAGCAGTTACTCGACTACAGGGGGGGACGAGCAGTACTTC. Protein: CASSYSTTGGDEQYF. This sequence joins TRBV6-5 and TRBJ2-7, with D maybe TRBD1 (8 bases). The CDR3 totals 15 residues. Trimming left V 0 bases short and J 5 bases short, with 14 bases between. CDR1 is MNHEY and CDR2 is SVGAGI in the germline V gene.

This chain uses TRBV28 with TRBJ2-1; D call uncertain. Germline assignment: CDR1 MDHEN and CDR2 SYDVKM. V lost 3 bases to trimming and J lost 9 bases, with 15 bases between them. There are 14 residues in the CDR3. The CDR3 coding sequence is TGTGCCAGCAGTTTCGGTGGGCCAGTTAGTGAGCAGTTCTTC. It translates to CASSFGGPVSEQFF. Full variable domain (remainder filled in from reference TRBV28 and TRBJ2-1): DVKVTQSSRYLVKRTGEKVFLECVQDMDHENMFWYRQDPGLGLRLIYFSYDVKMKEKGDIPEGYSVSREKKERFSLILESASTNQTSMYLCASSFGGPVSEQFFGPGTRLTVL.

V usage is TRBV28 and J usage is TRBJ1-3, with D maybe TRBD1 (5 bases). CDR3 length: 14 residues. The V gene lost 3 bases and the J gene lost 6 bases, with 12 bases spanning the gap. Germline values: CDR1 MDHEN, CDR2 SYDVKM. CDR3 coding DNA: TGTGCCAGCAGTTTGCCCATTGGGGCAAACACCATATATTTT. It encodes CASSLPIGANTIYF.

The genes are TRBV7-9 and TRBJ2-1, with TRBD2 identical over 8 bases. The CDR3 covers 16 residues. After removal of 3 bases from V and 6 bases from J, the junction contained 10 bases not matched to a gene. Germline CDR1 SEHNR, CDR2 FQNEAQ (reference sequence). Written as DNA, the CDR3 is TGTGCCAGCAGCTTGCGGCCCGGACTAGCCTTCAATGAGCAGTTCTTC. Its protein product is CASSLRPGLAFNEQFF.